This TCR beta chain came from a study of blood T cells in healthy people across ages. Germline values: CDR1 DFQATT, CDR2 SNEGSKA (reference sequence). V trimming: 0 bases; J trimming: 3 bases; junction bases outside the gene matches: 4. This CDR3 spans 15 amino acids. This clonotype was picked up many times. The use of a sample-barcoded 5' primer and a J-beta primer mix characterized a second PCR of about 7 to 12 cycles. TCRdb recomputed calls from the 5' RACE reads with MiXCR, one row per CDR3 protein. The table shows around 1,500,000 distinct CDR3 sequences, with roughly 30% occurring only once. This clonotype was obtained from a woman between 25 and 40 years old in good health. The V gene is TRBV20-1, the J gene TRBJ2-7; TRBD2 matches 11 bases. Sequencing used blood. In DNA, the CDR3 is TGCAGTGCTAGAGATACTAGCGGGAGCAGCTACGAGCAGTACTTC. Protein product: CSARDTSGSSYEQYF.